These 23 T cell receptor beta chains were all obtained from the same sample, sequenced in a study of identical twins. TCRdb processed the 5' RACE reads anew with MiXCR; each CDR3 protein has one entry. The sample holds 250,000 or so distinct CDR3 sequences, roughly 7% seen once. This sample was shared with a second study, whose subject was yellow fever vaccine responses in identical twins.

What was sequenced was memory (CD45RO+) T cells sorted from blood. These receptor sequences come from a woman younger than 35 in good health.

In its sample, this clonotype was seen many times. V gene TRBV4-1 combines with J gene TRBJ1-5; TRBD1 matches at 9 bases. The trim removed 3 bases at V and 3 bases at J, leaving 6 bases unmatched. Germline V gives CDR1 MGHRA, CDR2 YSYEKL. The CDR3 is 16 residues long. The CDR3 nucleotides are TGCGCCAGCAGCCACTTGGACAGGGGCTACAATCAGCCCCAGCATTTT. Translated, it gives CASSHLDRGYNQPQHF.

The V and J genes are TRBV27 and TRBJ2-7; 9 bases align to TRBD2. The CDR3 is made up of 14 amino acids. The V gene's germline CDR1 is MNHEY and CDR2 SMNVEV (reference sequence). Trimming at V came to 6 bases and at J to 3 bases, leaving 6 bases not matched to a gene. CDR3 residues: CASSPIAGVYEQYF. CDR3 nucleotides: TGTGCCAGCAGCCCGATAGCGGGAGTCTACGAGCAGTACTTC.

This clonotype was seen a handful of times. The V gene is TRBV7-2, the J gene TRBJ1-2; D call uncertain. The CDR3 sequence is 15 residues long. Germline values: CDR1 SGHTA, CDR2 FQGNSA. V dropped 4 bases and J dropped 3 bases, with 15 bases sitting between them. The CDR3 DNA is TGTGCCAGCAGCTCAAGGACCTACTCCGACTATGGCTACACCTTC. It specifies CASSSRTYSDYGYTF.

The genes are TRBV20-1 and TRBJ2-1, with 10 bases aligning to TRBD2. After removal of 0 bases from V and 2 bases from J, the junction contained 4 bases not matched to a gene. Germline V gene data show CDR1 as DFQATT and CDR2 as SNEGSKA (reference sequence). There are 16 residues in the CDR3. CDR3 protein: CSARDPLAGAYNEQFF. The CDR3 coding sequence is TGCAGTGCTAGAGATCCCCTAGCGGGGGCCTACAATGAGCAGTTCTTC.

This clonotype was observed many times. V is TRBV5-1 and J is TRBJ1-1, with 7 bases aligning to TRBD1. CDR3 length equals 15 residues. Germline CDR1 reads SGHRS; CDR2 reads YFSETQ. V shed 4 bases, J shed 1 base, and the junction held 7 bases outside the gene matches. CDR3 amino acids: CASSLHGQANTEAFF. The CDR3 nucleotides read TGCGCCAGCAGCCTACATGGACAGGCGAACACTGAAGCTTTCTTT.

This clonotype was observed at least ten times. V and J are TRBV20-1 and TRBJ2-7; D uncertain. The CDR3 is made up of 16 amino acids. The germline V gene has CDR1 DFQATT and CDR2 SNEGSKA (reference sequence). V lost 3 bases and J lost 2, with 20 bases in between. The CDR3 DNA is TGCAGTGCTAGTTCTTTTGGAACCCGGAGCCCCTACGAGCAGTACTTC. It is translated as CSASSFGTRSPYEQYF.

The CDR3 region is CSASSGTGGREQYF. The CDR3 nucleotides are TGCAGTGCTAGCTCCGGGACAGGGGGAAGAGAGCAGTACTTC. The J gene is TRBJ2-7, the V gene TRBV20-1; 11 nucleotides line up with TRBD1. In germline, CDR1 is DFQATT, CDR2 SNEGSKA (reference sequence). The CDR3 covers 14 residues. V trimming: 3 bases; J trimming: 7 bases; junction bases outside the gene matches: 8.

The chain links TRBV5-4 to TRBJ2-1, with a tentative D call TRBD2 (5 bases). Trimming shortened V by 1 base and J by 8 bases, and 7 bases separated the two germline ends. The CDR3 spans 12 residues. Germline lookup yields CDR1 SGHNT and CDR2 YYREEE (reference sequence). This CDR3 reads CASSLMGDEQFF. DNA for the CDR3: TGTGCCAGCAGCTTGATGGGAGATGAGCAGTTCTTC.

The chain links TRBV3-1 to TRBJ2-2; D not resolved. The germline CDR1 and CDR2 sequences are LGHDT and YNNKEL (reference sequence). V was cut by 1 base and J by 3 bases, with 12 bases left in between. This CDR3 contains 16 residues. CDR3 sequence reads: CASSQGSPEYTGELFF. The CDR3 nucleotides are TGTGCCAGCAGCCAAGGGTCCCCGGAGTACACCGGGGAGCTGTTTTTT. Filled out from reference TRBV3-1 and TRBJ2-2, the complete variable domain reads DTAVSQTPKYLVTQMGNDKSIKCEQNLGHDTMYWYKQDSKKFLKIMFSYNNKELIINETVPNRFSPKSPDKAHLNLHINSLELGDSAVYFCASSQGSPEYTGELFFGEGSRLTVL.

The rearrangement uses TRBV29-1 and TRBJ2-2, with a weak D call TRBD2 (6 bases). Germline V gives CDR1 SQVTM, CDR2 ANQGSEA. The germline V and J ends were trimmed by 7 bases and 1 base, with 7 bases remaining between them. The CDR3 spans 12 residues. Written as DNA, the CDR3 is TGCAGCGGTAGCGGGAACACCGGGGAGCTGTTTTTT. It specifies CSGSGNTGELFF.

There are many counts of this clonotype. The rearrangement links TRBV12-3 or TRBV12-4 to TRBJ2-5; 9 bases are a match to TRBD1. The CDR3 contains 13 residues. The J segment lost 7 bases and the V segment lost 3 bases, leaving 3 bases of the junction unmatched. CDR3 residues: CASSFGQGRTQYF. For the CDR3, the DNA is TGTGCCAGCAGTTTCGGACAGGGGAGGACCCAGTACTTC.

This clonotype was found a few times. The DNA for the CDR3 is TGCAGTGCGCCGACCCGGGGAGGGACAGATACGCAGTATTTT. It specifies CSAPTRGGTDTQYF. The V call is TRBV20-1, the J call TRBJ2-3; 7 bases match TRBD2. J lost 3 bases, V lost 6 bases, and 9 bases had no gene match. Germline values: CDR1 DFQATT, CDR2 SNEGSKA (reference sequence). CDR3 length equals 14 residues.

This clonotype came up many times. The chain carries TRBV10-3 and TRBJ2-3; D is undetermined. The CDR3 has 13 residues. Germline V gene data show CDR1 as ENHRY and CDR2 as SYGVKD. The germline V and J ends were trimmed by 10 bases and 5 bases, with 16 bases remaining between them. CDR3 sequence (DNA): TGTGCCACCCAACCTCGGCCGGGAGATACGCAGTATTTT. Translation: CATQPRPGDTQYF.

This clonotype was observed many times. The rearrangement uses TRBV7-9 and TRBJ2-1; TRBD2 matches at 12 bases. The ends lost 7 bases at V and 6 bases at J; junction bases unmatched: 10. Germline CDR1 is SEHNR and CDR2 is FQNEAQ (reference sequence). This CDR3 spans 16 amino acids. Here the CDR3 reads CASMMTSGGGTNEQFF. The DNA of the CDR3 is TGTGCCAGCATGATGACTAGCGGGGGCGGGACCAATGAGCAGTTCTTC.

This clonotype was seen many times. This chain joins TRBV29-1 and TRBJ2-3; D gene uncertain. Germline V lookup: CDR1 SQVTM, CDR2 ANQGSEA. The CDR3 runs to 11 residues. The V gene lost 2 bases and the J gene lost 3 bases, with 3 bases spanning the gap. Here the CDR3 DNA reads TGCAGCGTTGAAAATACAGATACGCAGTATTTT. This encodes CSVENTDTQYF.

The chain uses TRBV14 and TRBJ1-5, with TRBD1 as a possible D gene (6 bases). The CDR3 is 13 residues long. With 3 bases removed from V and 5 bases from J, the gap between germline ends came to 8 bases. The V gene's germline CDR1 is SGHDN and CDR2 FVKESK. The DNA for the CDR3 is TGTGCCAGCAGCCAGGGGGCCTATCAGCCCCAGCATTTT. It translates to CASSQGAYQPQHF.

The sample holds a few counts of this clonotype. V is TRBV3-1 and J is TRBJ2-5, with D possibly matching TRBD1 (6 bases). This CDR3 spans 16 amino acids. Germline-derived CDR1 and CDR2 are LGHDT and YNNKEL (reference sequence). The ends were cut back, 2 bases at V and 5 bases at J, with 18 bases in the middle. The CDR3 loop is CASSQNPPGGPETQYF. CDR3 nucleotide sequence: TGTGCCAGCAGCCAAAACCCCCCTGGGGGCCCGGAGACCCAGTACTTC.

This chain connects TRBV6-5 to TRBJ1-1, with TRBD1 matching 9 bases. This CDR3 spans 16 amino acids. J lost 4 bases, V lost 2 bases, and 8 bases had no gene match. From germline, CDR1 is MNHEY and CDR2 SVGAGI. The CDR3 DNA sequence: TGTGCCAGCAGTTACAGTGGGACAGGGACTTCCACTGAAGCTTTCTTT. It is translated as CASSYSGTGTSTEAFF.

V and J are TRBV6-1 and TRBJ2-7; 10 bases map to TRBD2. V shed 2 bases and J 6 bases; nucleotides not matched to a gene: 4. The CDR3 loop spans 14 amino acids. Per the germline V gene, CDR1 is MNHNS and CDR2 is SASEGT. CDR3: CASSEPGTSVEQYV. The CDR3 nucleotides are TGTGCCAGCAGTGAACCCGGGACTAGCGTCGAGCAGTACGTC.

The rearrangement links TRBV18 to TRBJ1-4, with D tentatively TRBD1 (5 bases). Germline V gene sequence: CDR1 KGHSH, CDR2 LQKENI. V lost 3 bases, J lost 2 bases, and 7 bases lay in between. This CDR3 comprises 14 residues. The CDR3 protein is CASSPWGTNEKLFF. In DNA, the CDR3 is TGTGCCAGCTCACCGTGGGGGACTAATGAAAAACTGTTTTTT. Full variable domain (rest looked up from reference TRBV18 and TRBJ1-4): NAGVMQNPRHLVRRRGQEARLRCSPMKGHSHVYWYRQLPEEGLKFMVYLQKENIIDESGMPKERFSAEFPKEGPSILRIQQVVRGDSAAYFCASSPWGTNEKLFFGSGTQLSVL.

This clonotype was found many times. The rearrangement links TRBV14 to TRBJ2-1; the match to TRBD2 covers 10 bases. This CDR3 has 16 amino acids. After removal of 1 base from V and 10 bases from J, the junction contained 10 bases not matched to a gene. Germline loops: CDR1 SGHDN, CDR2 FVKESK. In DNA, the CDR3 is TGTGCCAGCAGCCAAGGGGGTTGGCCTAGCGGGAGCGAGCAGTTCTTC. It translates to CASSQGGWPSGSEQFF.

This clonotype was found many times. The chain employs TRBV11-2 and TRBJ2-7; no clear D gene. Per germline, CDR1 SGHAT and CDR2 FQNNGV. The CDR3 contains 12 residues. Trimming left V 5 bases short and J 3 bases short, with 8 bases between. Here the CDR3 reads CASSNRVYEQYF. As DNA, the CDR3 is TGTGCCAGCAGCAATAGGGTCTACGAGCAGTACTTC. Using reference TRBV11-2 and TRBJ2-7 for the parts outside the CDR3, the full variable domain is EAGVAQSPRYKIIEKRQSVAFWCNPISGHATLYWYQQILGQGPKLLIQFQNNGVVDDSQLPKDRFSAERLKGVDSTLKIQPAKLEDSAVYLCASSNRVYEQYFGPGTRLTVT.

This chain links TRBV20-1 with TRBJ2-1; 14 bases align to TRBD2. Germline V gene sequence: CDR1 DFQATT, CDR2 SNEGSKA (reference sequence). The CDR3 has 16 amino acids. The ends lost 3 bases at V and 2 bases at J; junction bases unmatched: 3. CDR3 region: CSASPTSGRAYNEQFF. The CDR3 nucleotides read TGCAGTGCTAGCCCGACTAGCGGGAGGGCCTACAATGAGCAGTTCTTC.